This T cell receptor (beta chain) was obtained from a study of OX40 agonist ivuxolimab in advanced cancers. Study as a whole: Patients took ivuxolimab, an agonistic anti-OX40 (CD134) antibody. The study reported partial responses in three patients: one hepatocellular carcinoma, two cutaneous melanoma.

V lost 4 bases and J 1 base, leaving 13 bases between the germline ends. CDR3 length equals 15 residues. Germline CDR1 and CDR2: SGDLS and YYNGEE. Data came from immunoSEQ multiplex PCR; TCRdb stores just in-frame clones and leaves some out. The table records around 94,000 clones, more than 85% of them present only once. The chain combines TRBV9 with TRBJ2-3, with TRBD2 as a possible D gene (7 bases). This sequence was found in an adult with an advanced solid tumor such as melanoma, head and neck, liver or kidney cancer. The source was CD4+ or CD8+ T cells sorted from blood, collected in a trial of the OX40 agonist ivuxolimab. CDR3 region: CASSPWGGGTDTQYF. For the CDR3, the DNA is TGTGCCAGCAGCCCTTGGGGGGGCGGCACAGATACGCAGTATTTT.